Each of the 19 T cell receptor beta chains below was sequenced from the same sample in a study of T-cell reconstitution after alpha-beta-depleted transplantation in children. A TCRbeta library incorporating unique molecular identifiers was prepared. TCRdb reprocessed the PCR reads with MiXCR, giving one entry per CDR3 protein. The sample shows roughly 70,000 distinct CDR3 sequences, approximately 5% of them seen only once. Specimen: PBMCs, mostly from graft donor cells, collected 180 days after TCRalphabeta/CD19-depleted stem cell transplant. These receptors originate from a boy under three years old who had a stem cell transplant for acute myeloid leukemia, so the T cells may come from the graft donor.

This clonotype was seen repeatedly, ten times or more. The V call is TRBV11-2, the J call TRBJ2-1, with D perhaps matching TRBD2 (7 bases). The CDR3 length is 13 residues. CDR1 is SGHAT, CDR2 FQNNGV, per germline. V lost 10 bases and J lost 6, with 16 bases in between. CDR3 nucleotides: TGTGCCACCGAGGGGGGGGTCTCCAATGAGCAGTTCTTC. Residues: CATEGGVSNEQFF.

This clonotype was recorded many times. This chain links TRBV6-1 with TRBJ2-7; maybe TRBD1 (5 bases). Germline lookup yields CDR1 MNHNS and CDR2 SASEGT. Trimming took 6 bases from V and 4 from J, leaving 22 bases between them. There are 16 residues in the CDR3. The CDR3 sequence is CASSSASRVGDYEQYF. CDR3 sequence (DNA): TGTGCCAGCAGCTCAGCTTCCAGGGTAGGGGATTACGAGCAGTACTTC.

This clonotype came up many times. V usage is TRBV7-8 and J usage is TRBJ2-3; TRBD2 matches 10 bases. V shed 10 bases, J shed 3 bases, and the junction held 13 bases outside the gene matches. Germline-derived CDR1 and CDR2 are SGHVS and FQNEAQ. CDR3 length equals 16 residues. CDR3 sequence (DNA): TGTGCCACAAAGAGCGGGGGGGCGAGAGGGACAGATACGCAGTATTTT. The encoded protein is CATKSGGARGTDTQYF.

This clonotype was seen at least ten times. The rearrangement links TRBV12-3 or TRBV12-4 to TRBJ1-2; no definite D call. V dropped 1 base and J dropped 5 bases, with 8 bases sitting between them. CDR3 length equals 13 residues. The CDR3 here is CASSLGIDYGYTF. CDR3 coding DNA: TGTGCCAGCAGTTTAGGGATCGATTATGGCTACACCTTC.

This clonotype has only a few counts. The V gene is TRBV29-1, the J gene TRBJ2-1, with 8 bases that match TRBD2. Germline assignment: CDR1 SQVTM and CDR2 ANQGSEA. CDR3 length: 17 amino acids. The trim removed 1 base at V and 9 bases at J, leaving 17 bases unmatched. In nucleotides, the CDR3 is TGCAGCGTTGAAGGTGATCCCGGGACTAGGGCCTCTAGTGAGCAGTTCTTC. Translated, it gives CSVEGDPGTRASSEQFF.

This clonotype was seen many times. CDR3 region: CSVGTSSYEQYF. Written as DNA, the CDR3 is TGCAGCGTTGGGACCAGCTCCTACGAGCAGTACTTC. The chain employs TRBV29-1 and TRBJ2-7; D unresolved. Trimming shortened V by 4 bases and J by 0 bases, and 7 bases separated the two germline ends. From germline, CDR1 is SQVTM and CDR2 ANQGSEA. The CDR3 extends over 12 amino acids.

V and J are TRBV24-1 and TRBJ1-5; the D is unclear. This CDR3 region has 13 residues. V lost 4 bases, J lost 5 bases, and 8 bases lay in between. Germline CDR1 and CDR2: KGHDR and SFDVKD. CDR3 coding DNA: TGTGCCACCAGTGAGGGTTCTTATCAGCCCCAGCATTTT. It specifies CATSEGSYQPQHF.

This clonotype was found many times. V is TRBV20-1 and J is TRBJ2-1, with D possibly being TRBD1 (6 bases). CDR1 and CDR2 (germline): DFQATT, SNEGSKA (reference sequence). V lost 6 bases and J lost 3, with 15 bases in between. This CDR3 spans 14 amino acids. This chain's CDR3 is CSAHTGSNYNEQFF. The CDR3 DNA follows: TGCAGTGCACACACAGGGTCGAACTACAATGAGCAGTTCTTC.

The sample holds many counts of this clonotype. J is TRBJ2-7 and V is TRBV7-9, with a possible D match to TRBD1 (6 bases). The V end lost 0 bases, the J end lost 6 bases, and 15 bases lay between the germline ends. Germline-derived CDR1 and CDR2 are SEHNR and FQNEAQ (reference sequence). The CDR3 has 15 amino acids. Here the CDR3 reads CASSLASGAPFEQYF. Written as DNA, the CDR3 is TGTGCCAGCAGCTTAGCGTCAGGGGCCCCCTTCGAGCAGTACTTC.

At least ten counts were recorded for this clonotype. This sequence joins TRBV9 and TRBJ2-1; TRBD2 agrees at 11 bases. V lost 3 bases and J lost 9; bases outside the gene matches: 5. Germline CDR1 reads SGDLS; CDR2 reads YYNGEE. This CDR3 is 14 amino acids long. This CDR3 is CASSAVAGGGEQFF. CDR3 nucleotides: TGTGCCAGCAGCGCGGTAGCGGGGGGGGGTGAGCAGTTCTTC.

This clonotype was counted many times. The V call is TRBV12-3 or TRBV12-4, the J call TRBJ1-5; 8 nucleotides agree with TRBD1. V lost 3 bases, J lost 5 bases, and 6 bases stayed unmatched. CDR3 length: 15 amino acids. CDR3 DNA sequence: TGTGCCAGCAGTTTGAACACAGGGGGGGATCAGCCCCAGCATTTT. Residues: CASSLNTGGDQPQHF.

This clonotype was detected many times. The V gene is TRBV4-3, the J gene TRBJ2-1; TRBD2 matches at 7 bases. This CDR3 spans 19 amino acids. CDR1 is LGHNA and CDR2 is YSLEER in the germline V gene. Trimming cost V 1 base and J 4 bases; bases outside gene matches: 16. CDR3 in amino acids: CASSQAPGQTTSLYNEQFF. For the CDR3, the DNA is TGCGCCAGCAGCCAAGCTCCGGGCCAAACGACTAGCCTTTACAATGAGCAGTTCTTC.

As regards this clonotype: A much more abundant neighbour one base away suggests this may be a read error. The V gene is TRBV18, the J gene TRBJ1-4, with D uncertain. Germline assignment: CDR1 KGHSH and CDR2 LQKENI. The V and J ends lost 3 bases and 5 bases respectively, with 13 bases between them. The CDR3 covers 15 residues. CDR3 coding DNA: TGTGCCAGCTCACCCCCGGGGTTCCGGAATGAAAAACTGTTTTTT. Translating it yields CASSPPGFRNEKLFF. The whole variable domain, remainder taken from reference TRBV18 and TRBJ1-4, is NAGVMQNPRHLVRRRGQEARLRCSPMKGHSHVYWYRQLPEEGLKFMVYLQKENIIDESGMPKERFSAEFPKEGPSILRIQQVVRGDSAAYFCASSPPGFRNEKLFFGSGTQLSVL.

This clonotype was observed a handful of times. The chain recombines TRBV12-3 or TRBV12-4 with TRBJ2-7, with 11 bases fitting TRBD1. With V trimmed by 6 bases and J by 5 bases, 9 bases remained unmatched. This CDR3 has 15 amino acids. The CDR3, as DNA: TGTGCCAGCAGCCGCGTACGGGACAGGGGGGACGAGCAGTACTTC. This sequence encodes CASSRVRDRGDEQYF.

This clonotype occurred many times. The chain has TRBV10-3 and TRBJ2-5; D is uncertain. Germline V gene data show CDR1 as ENHRY and CDR2 as SYGVKD. The CDR3 contains 12 residues. The V end was cut by 11 bases, the J end by 1 base, with 11 bases between. The CDR3 loop is CAANSFQETQYF. Written as DNA, the CDR3 is TGTGCCGCCAACAGTTTCCAAGAGACCCAGTACTTC.

Ten or more counts support this clonotype. This sequence joins TRBV12-3 or TRBV12-4 and TRBJ1-6; D unresolved. Trimming left V 5 bases short and J 10 bases short, with 15 bases between. This CDR3 region has 14 residues. The CDR3 DNA sequence: TGTGCCAGCAGTCTCAGCCCTGGGGTGTCACCCCTCCACTTT. As protein: CASSLSPGVSPLHF.

This clonotype was picked up many times. The chain employs TRBV7-9 and TRBJ2-1; TRBD1 matches 11 bases. This CDR3 comprises 15 residues. Germline-derived CDR1 and CDR2 are SEHNR and FQNEAQ (reference sequence). V lost 5 bases to trimming and J lost 9 bases; unmatched junction nucleotides: 9. Here the CDR3 reads CASSRARTGGGEQFF. The CDR3 DNA sequence: TGTGCCAGCAGCCGGGCCCGGACAGGGGGCGGTGAGCAGTTCTTC.

This rearrangement joins TRBV19 to TRBJ1-5, with D unresolved. The V and J ends lost 3 bases and 3 bases respectively, with 18 bases between them. There are 17 residues in the CDR3. Germline CDR1 reads LNHDA; CDR2 reads SQIVND (reference sequence). The CDR3 DNA reads TGTGCCAGTAGTATCACAGCTCAGGCCTCCTCCAATCAGCCCCAGCATTTT. Its translation is CASSITAQASSNQPQHF.

This clonotype was seen at least ten times. The V and J genes are TRBV7-2 and TRBJ2-5; D is undetermined. The CDR3 spans 14 residues. Per the germline V gene, CDR1 is SGHTA and CDR2 is FQGNSA. V dropped 2 bases and J dropped 0 bases, with 7 bases sitting between them. CDR3 in amino acids: CASSLRPNQETQYF. The CDR3 coding sequence is TGTGCCAGCAGCTTAAGACCAAACCAAGAGACCCAGTACTTC.